This T cell receptor beta chain was recovered during a study of T cell responses to AZD1222 COVID-19 vaccine. Trimming removed 0 bases at V and 0 bases at J, with 10 bases between. Germline CDR1 reads SGHNT; CDR2 reads YYREEE (reference sequence). This CDR3 contains 16 residues. The method was immunoSEQ multiplex PCR; TCRdb's version includes in-frame clones alone and lacks a portion of them. The sample has 160,000 or so clones; roughly 86% are singletons. Whole-study findings and limits: Two AZD1222 doses significantly raised spike-specific TCR breadth and depth over controls.

Regarding this clone: Its target is not known.

This clonotype was sampled from an adult in good health. The specimen comprised peripheral blood, sampled on day 0 of AZD1222 vaccination. The chain employs TRBV5-4 and TRBJ1-3; D not resolved. The CDR3: CASSLGTSFSGNTIYF. CDR3 DNA sequence: TGTGCCAGCAGCTTGGGTACCAGCTTCTCTGGAAACACCATATATTTT.